Listed here are 27 T cell receptor beta chains from one sample, sequenced in a study of breast tumors, draining lymph nodes, adjacent tissues. Via MiXCR, TCRdb re-called the multiplex PCR reads, giving one row per CDR3 protein. Of 140,000 or so distinct CDR3 sequences listed, about 31% are singletons. Axillary draining lymph nodes of breast cancer patients supplied the node samples. Source material: axillary lymph node tissue. These TCRs come from a female donor with breast cancer. Some clones in this sample may be carry-over from other donors' samples.

This clonotype was seen repeatedly, ten times or more. The CDR3 nucleotides read TGTGCCAGCAGCCAAACAAGGGACAGGGTGCTGTTCGGCTACACCTTC. It specifies CASSQTRDRVLFGYTF. V is TRBV9 and J is TRBJ1-2, with 9 bases lining up with TRBD1. The CDR3 runs to 16 residues. With 4 bases clipped from V and 8 bases from J, the junction kept 15 bases outside the gene matches. The V gene's germline CDR1 is SGDLS and CDR2 YYNGEE.

This clonotype was seen a few times. With a much larger clone just one base away, this may be a read error. The J gene is TRBJ1-2, the V gene TRBV7-9; 7 nucleotides agree with TRBD1. Germline V CDR1 and CDR2: SEHNR, FQNEAQ (reference sequence). CDR3 length equals 17 residues. CDR3 amino acids: CASRNALRQGGYYRYTF. The CDR3 coding sequence is TGTGCCAGCAGGAACGCGCTAAGACAGGGAGGTTACTATCGCTACACCTTC. The full variable domain, in which reference TRBV7-9 and TRBJ1-2 provide the parts outside the CDR3, is DTGVSQNPRHKITKRGQNVTFRCDPISEHNRLYWYRQTLGQGPEFLTYFQNEAQLEKSRLLSDRFSAERPKGSFSTLEIQRTEQGDSAMYLCASRNALRQGGYYRYTFGSGTRLTVV.

At least ten counts were recorded for this clonotype. J is TRBJ2-1 and V is TRBV6-2 or TRBV6-3, with a possible D match to TRBD1 (6 bases). The germline gives CDR1 MNHEY, CDR2 SVGEGT. The CDR3 is 12 residues long. The V end was cut by 5 bases, the J end by 7 bases, with 9 bases between. In nucleotides, the CDR3 is TGTGCCAGCAGTCAACAGGGAAATGAGCAGTTCTTC. Amino acids: CASSQQGNEQFF.

As concerns this clonotype: A read error is possible here, since a much larger clone lies one base away. The chain joins TRBV9 to TRBJ2-5; a weak D match, TRBD2 (5 bases). CDR1 SGDLS and CDR2 YYNGEE come from the germline V gene. This CDR3 has 15 amino acids. CDR3 protein: CASSIRGGPQETPYF. CDR3 DNA: TGTGCCAGCAGCATCCGTGGAGGCCCGCAAGAGACCCCGTACTTC.

This clonotype has ten or more counts. This sequence joins TRBV25-1 and TRBJ2-4, with a weak D call TRBD2 (6 bases). The CDR3 runs 13 residues. V lost 1 base, J lost 7 bases, and 8 bases lay in between. The germline V gene encodes CDR1 MGHDK and CDR2 SYGVNS. The CDR3 DNA reads TGTGCCAGCAGTGAATGGGGGGTGAACATTCAGTACTTC. Amino acids: CASSEWGVNIQYF.

This clonotype was observed many times. The rearrangement links TRBV27 to TRBJ2-2; D unresolved. CDR3 length: 13 residues. V shed 5 bases and J shed 6 bases, with 10 bases lying between them. Germline V lookup: CDR1 MNHEY, CDR2 SMNVEV (reference sequence). CDR3 nucleotide sequence: TGTGCCAGCAGTAGGGAAGGAGCCGGGGAGCTGTTTTTT. It encodes CASSREGAGELFF.

This chain connects TRBV3-1 to TRBJ1-3; D not resolved. V lost 0 bases and J lost 2, with 14 bases in between. Germline values: CDR1 LGHDT, CDR2 YNNKEL (reference sequence). The CDR3 loop spans 17 amino acids. The CDR3 DNA is TGTGCCAGCAGCCAAGAATGGGTCAAGGGTCCTGGAAACACCATATATTTT. This sequence encodes CASSQEWVKGPGNTIYF.

In the case of this clonotype: A junction end diverges from the germline sequence, so it may reflect a read error. The genes are TRBV6-1 and TRBJ1-2; D unresolved. Germline CDR1 is MNHNS and CDR2 is SASEGT. The CDR3 consists of 14 residues. CDR3 nucleotide sequence: TGTGCCAGCAGTCAAGCCTGGAAGAACCATGGCTACACCTTC. As protein: CASSQAWKNHGYTF.

A remark on this clonotype: In this CDR3 the conserved last residue, phenylalanine or tryptophan, is missing, so a read error is likely. The limits of the CDR3 on the DNA are not certain, so only TCRdb's listed CDR3 is given. This chain connects TRBV9 to TRBJ2-5; whether TRBD2, the table's D call, matches the DNA was not checked. The CDR3 comprises 10 residues, both ends counted. Germline V lookup: CDR1 SGDLS, CDR2 YYNGEE. The CDR3 is CASSVGIGTS.

The V call is TRBV7-9, the J call TRBJ1-1; TRBD1 might be the D (5 bases). The CDR3 is made up of 11 amino acids. The V end lost 6 bases, the J end lost 5 bases, and 7 bases lay between the germline ends. Germline CDR1 and CDR2: SEHNR and FQNEAQ (reference sequence). CDR3 loop: CASRRTTEAFF. CDR3 DNA: TGTGCCAGCAGAAGGACAACTGAAGCTTTCTTT.

This clonotype was seen at least ten times. This chain uses TRBV20-1 with TRBJ1-2; D is uncertain. Germline V gene sequence: CDR1 DFQATT, CDR2 SNEGSKA (reference sequence). CDR3 length equals 11 residues. CDR3 sequence reads: CRAGPSYGYTF. The DNA of the CDR3 is TGCAGGGCCGGACCGAGCTATGGCTACACCTTC.

The rearrangement joins TRBV9 to TRBJ1-1, with TRBD1 matching over 7 bases. The V gene end was trimmed by 4 bases and the J gene end by 0 bases; junction bases not matched to a gene: 3. Germline V gene sequence: CDR1 SGDLS, CDR2 YYNGEE. This CDR3 region has 14 residues. For the CDR3, the DNA is TGTGCCAGCAGCCGGGACAGCATGAACACTGAAGCTTTCTTT. Amino acids: CASSRDSMNTEAFF.

In its sample, this clonotype was seen many times. The CDR3 protein is CASSFPGQVDSGYTF. The CDR3 bases are TGCGCCAGCAGCTTCCCGGGACAGGTGGATAGTGGCTACACCTTC. V usage is TRBV5-1 and J usage is TRBJ1-2; 8 positions match TRBD1. V dropped 2 bases and J dropped 7; count of bases not matched to a gene: 10. CDR3 length: 15 amino acids. Germline V CDR1 and CDR2: SGHRS, YFSETQ.

This clonotype was counted at least ten times. The chain joins TRBV9 to TRBJ1-5; D gene ambiguous. V was cut by 0 bases and J by 3 bases, with 7 bases left in between. The CDR3 contains 14 residues. The V gene's germline CDR1 is SGDLS and CDR2 YYNGEE. CDR3 coding DNA: TGTGCCAGCAGCGTAGGGAAGTCCAATCAGCCCCAGCATTTT. Translating gives CASSVGKSNQPQHF.

This clonotype was counted at least ten times. This rearrangement joins TRBV7-2 to TRBJ2-5; the D is unclear. Trimming pared 3 bases from V and 5 bases from J, leaving 13 bases between. CDR1 is SGHTA, CDR2 FQGNSA, per germline. CDR3 length: 14 amino acids. The CDR3, as DNA: TGTGCCAGCAGCTTTCAGGAATCTGTGGAGACCCAGTACTTC. It is translated as CASSFQESVETQYF.

The rearrangement uses TRBV9 and TRBJ2-7, with D tentatively TRBD1 or TRBD2 (5 bases each). V lost 4 bases and J 5 bases, leaving 16 bases between the germline ends. CDR3 length: 14 amino acids. The germline V gene encodes CDR1 SGDLS and CDR2 YYNGEE. CDR3 DNA sequence: TGTGCCAGCAGCTCGGCGTCGGGGCCTCACGAGCAGTACGTC. This encodes CASSSASGPHEQYV.

In this sample, this clonotype turned up many times. This chain connects TRBV10-3 to TRBJ2-3; no definite D call. The germline V gene has CDR1 ENHRY and CDR2 SYGVKD. V lost 8 bases and J 2 bases, leaving 11 bases between the germline ends. The CDR3 length is 13 residues. This CDR3 is CAIGPGATDTQYF. The CDR3 DNA is TGTGCCATCGGTCCAGGAGCCACAGATACGCAGTATTTT.

This clonotype was seen more than once but under ten times. The chain links TRBV9 to TRBJ1-1, with D possibly being TRBD1 (6 bases). The germline V and J ends were trimmed by 4 bases and 1 base, with 14 bases remaining between them. The CDR3 totals 15 residues. Looked up from germline, CDR1 is SGDLS and CDR2 is YYNGEE. CDR3 nucleotides: TGTGCCAGCAGCCGGGTAGACAGGAGGAACACTGAAGCTTTCTTT. Its protein product is CASSRVDRRNTEAFF. The full variable domain, its missing parts supplied by reference TRBV9 and TRBJ1-1, is DSGVTQTPKHLITATGQRVTLRCSPRSGDLSVYWYQQSLDQGLQFLIQYYNGEERAKGNILERFSAQQFPDLHSELNLSSLELGDSALYFCASSRVDRRNTEAFFGQGTRLTVV.

As to this clonotype: A much larger clonotype is one base distant, so this may be a read error. V usage is TRBV27 and J usage is TRBJ2-7, with D maybe TRBD2 (7 bases). There are 15 residues in the CDR3. Germline CDR1 and CDR2: MNHEY and SMNVEV (reference sequence). With 8 bases removed from V and 5 bases from J, the gap between germline ends came to 22 bases. The CDR3: CASGTRNRGADEQYF. CDR3 DNA sequence: TGTGCCAGCGGAACGCGAAACCGGGGGGCTGACGAGCAGTACTTC.

This clonotype was recorded many times. This chain links TRBV2 with TRBJ2-5; 10 bases agree with TRBD2. CDR3 size: 13 residues. From germline, CDR1 is SNHLY and CDR2 FYNNEI. Trimming cost V 9 bases and J 0 bases; bases outside gene matches: 1. Written as DNA, the CDR3 is TGTGCCAGTAGCGGGGGGTACCAAGAGACCCAGTACTTC. Protein sequence: CASSGGYQETQYF.

This clonotype showed up many times. CDR3 loop: CASSFSGGNNEQYF. The CDR3 bases are TGTGCCAGCAGTTTCTCAGGGGGCAACAACGAGCAGTACTTC. This chain joins TRBV2 and TRBJ2-7; 8 bases match TRBD1. Losses at the gene ends were 5 bases for V and 5 bases for J; bases not matched to a gene: 8. Germline CDR1 SNHLY, CDR2 FYNNEI. CDR3 length: 14 residues.

This clonotype appeared many times. V gene TRBV4-3 combines with J gene TRBJ2-1; D is ambiguous. Germline CDR1 and CDR2: LGHNA and YSLEER. The CDR3 has 14 residues. V was shortened by 0 bases and J by 5 bases, with 8 bases between the two germline ends. For the CDR3, the DNA is TGCGCCAGCAGCCAAGATAACAGAAACAATGAGCAGTTCTTC. Its protein is CASSQDNRNNEQFF.

The table lists this clonotype with a few counts. This CDR3 is CSVAGGGGDTEAFF. The CDR3 region has the DNA TGCAGCGTTGCGGGGGGTGGGGGCGACACTGAAGCTTTCTTT. The chain couples TRBV29-1 to TRBJ1-1, with a tentative D call TRBD1 (6 bases). The V gene lost 4 bases and the J gene lost 3 bases, with 15 bases spanning the gap. This CDR3 is built from 14 residues. The V gene's germline CDR1 is SQVTM and CDR2 ANQGSEA.

This clonotype was picked up many times. J is TRBJ2-1 and V is TRBV7-8; no clear D. The germline CDR1 and CDR2 sequences are SGHVS and FQNEAQ. With 5 bases removed from V and 8 bases from J, the gap between germline ends came to 16 bases. The CDR3 length is 14 residues. The CDR3 region is CASSPTQALDEQFF. The CDR3 nucleotides read TGTGCCAGCAGCCCGACCCAAGCGCTCGATGAGCAGTTCTTC.

This clonotype was seen repeatedly, ten times or more. The CDR3 bases are TGTGCCAGCAGTTACTCGGGGTCCCTCCACTTT. Its protein is CASSYSGSLHF. The rearrangement uses TRBV6-5 and TRBJ1-6; no clear D gene. Germline V gives CDR1 MNHEY, CDR2 SVGAGI. The CDR3 consists of 11 residues. V was clipped by 0 bases and J by 14 bases, with 5 bases between them.

The J gene is TRBJ2-4, the V gene TRBV20-1; 8 bases align to TRBD2. The V gene's germline CDR1 is DFQATT and CDR2 SNEGSKA (reference sequence). Germline trimming cut 2 bases from V and 6 bases from J; bases unmatched to any gene: 3. The CDR3 is 13 residues long. The CDR3 loop is CSARRAGGNIQYF. CDR3 DNA: TGCAGTGCTAGAAGGGCGGGAGGAAACATTCAGTACTTC.

The rearrangement uses TRBV13 and TRBJ1-1, with no clear D. The CDR3 runs to 13 residues. From germline, CDR1 is PRHDT and CDR2 FYEKMQ (reference sequence). V was shortened by 2 bases and J by 4 bases, with 8 bases between the two germline ends. CDR3 bases: TGTGCCAGCAGCTTATGGCAGACCACTGAAGCTTTCTTT. The encoded protein is CASSLWQTTEAFF.